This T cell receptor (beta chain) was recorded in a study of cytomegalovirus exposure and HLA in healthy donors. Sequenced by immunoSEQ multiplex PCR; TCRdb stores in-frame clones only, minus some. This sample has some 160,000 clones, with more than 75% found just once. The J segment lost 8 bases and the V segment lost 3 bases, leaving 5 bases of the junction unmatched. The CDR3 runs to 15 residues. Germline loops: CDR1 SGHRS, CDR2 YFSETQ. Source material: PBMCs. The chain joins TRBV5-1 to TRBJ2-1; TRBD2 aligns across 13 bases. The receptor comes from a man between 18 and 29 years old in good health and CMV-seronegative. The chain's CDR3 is CASSSTSGGAYEQFF. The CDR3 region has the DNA TGCGCCAGCAGCTCCACTAGCGGGGGGGCCTATGAGCAGTTCTTC.